The 31 T cell receptor beta chains in this list originate from one sample, sequenced in a study of cytomegalovirus exposure and HLA in healthy donors. The PCR used 60 Vbeta and 13 Jbeta primers. The data were produced by immunoSEQ multiplex PCR, yet TCRdb's version contains in-frame clones alone and is incomplete. The table lists about 80,000 clones, 80% of them singletons. Sequenced input: PBMCs. The source of these receptors is a man aged 50 to 60 in good health and CMV-seropositive.

The gene calls are TRBV10-1 and TRBJ2-1; 8 nucleotides agree with TRBD1. There are 14 residues in the CDR3. Germline values: CDR1 WNHNN, CDR2 SYGVQD (reference sequence). V was pared by 3 bases and J by 7 bases, with 5 bases of the junction left unmatched. CDR3: CASSDRGQNNEQFF. The CDR3 bases are TGCGCCAGCAGTGACAGGGGGCAGAATAATGAGCAGTTCTTC.

The DNA for the CDR3 is TGCGCCAGCAGCCTTACTTGGGGGCGCACAGATACGCAGTATTTT. Residues: CASSLTWGRTDTQYF. The V call is TRBV4-3, the J call TRBJ2-3; a possible D gene is TRBD1 (6 bases). CDR3 length: 15 residues. V was pared by 4 bases and J by 1 base, with 12 bases between. Germline V lookup: CDR1 LGHNA, CDR2 YSLEER.

In its sample, this clone was seen once. This chain connects TRBV6-1 to TRBJ2-7; 7 bases fit TRBD2. The CDR3 has 16 residues. Germline lookup yields CDR1 MNHNS and CDR2 SASEGT. J gave up 6 bases and V 1 base, and 12 bases lay outside the gene matches. In DNA form, the CDR3 reads TGTGCCAGCAGTGAAGTCCAAGGGAGGGGCCGCGGCGAGCAGTACTTC. Translated: CASSEVQGRGRGEQYF.

This chain uses TRBV4-1 with TRBJ2-6, with D tentatively TRBD2 (6 bases). CDR1 MGHRA and CDR2 YSYEKL come from the germline V gene. The CDR3 runs 18 residues. Trimming took off 4 bases at V and 2 bases at J, with 18 bases between the two ends. DNA for the CDR3: TGCGCCAGCAGCCCATTTTCGGGACTTTCCACTGGGGCCAACGTCCTGACTTTC. Protein: CASSPFSGLSTGANVLTF.

The sample holds a few counts of this clone. J is TRBJ2-1 and V is TRBV15; the D gene is possibly TRBD2 (6 bases). Germline V gives CDR1 LNHNV, CDR2 YYDKDF (reference sequence). The V end lost 3 bases, the J end lost 7 bases, and 16 bases lay between the germline ends. CDR3 length: 15 residues. The DNA for the CDR3 is TGTGCCACCAGCAGGTCACTAGCTAGGATGAATGAGCAGTTCTTC. Translation: CATSRSLARMNEQFF.

About this clone: Different DNA sequences within this sample yield the same CDR3. This chain uses TRBV6-5 with TRBJ2-1; 10 bases are a match to TRBD2. This CDR3 spans 15 amino acids. V was pared by 6 bases and J by 5 bases, with 7 bases of the junction left unmatched. The germline V gene has CDR1 MNHEY and CDR2 SVGAGI. Here the CDR3 reads CASREPGLADNEQFF. CDR3 nucleotides: TGTGCCAGCAGGGAACCAGGACTAGCGGACAATGAGCAGTTCTTC.

The rearrangement uses TRBV19 and TRBJ2-3; weak D call: TRBD2 (5 bases). The germline V gene encodes CDR1 LNHDA and CDR2 SQIVND (reference sequence). The CDR3 has 13 amino acids. The CDR3 DNA follows: TGTAGTTCGCGTGGGAGCGTCACAGATACGCAGTATTTT. Its protein product is CSSRGSVTDTQYF. Together with reference TRBV19 and TRBJ2-3, the CDR3 gives the full variable domain: DGGITQSPKYLFRKEGQNVTLSCEQNLNHDAMYWYRQDPGQGLRLIYYSQIVNDFQKGDIAEGYSVSREKKESFPLTVTSAQKNPTAFYLCSSRGSVTDTQYFGPGTRLTVL.

The chain uses TRBV7-2 and TRBJ2-2, with D possibly being TRBD1 (6 bases). Germline assignment: CDR1 SGHTA and CDR2 FQGNSA. The CDR3 is 15 residues long. Deletions cut 4 bases from V and 1 base from J, with 10 bases between. The CDR3 DNA follows: TGTGCCAGCAGCTATCAGGGGAGGAACACCGGGGAGCTGTTTTTT. Amino acid sequence: CASSYQGRNTGELFF.

The V gene is TRBV18, the J gene TRBJ1-2; a weak D match, TRBD1 (6 bases). V was pared by 2 bases and J by 7 bases, with 17 bases between. The CDR3 has 15 residues. Germline CDR1 is KGHSH and CDR2 is LQKENI. CDR3 region: CASSPSGTRGIGYTF. The DNA for the CDR3 is TGTGCCAGCTCACCATCTGGGACACGAGGCATTGGCTACACCTTC.

The chain has TRBV6-1 and TRBJ2-2; D is uncertain. CDR3 length: 15 residues. CDR1 and CDR2 from the germline V gene are MNHNS and SASEGT. V lost 2 bases to trimming and J lost 2 bases, with 9 bases between them. In DNA, the CDR3 is TGTGCCAGCAGTGAATTCAGTCAAAACACCGGGGAGCTGTTTTTT. Residues: CASSEFSQNTGELFF.

The J gene is TRBJ1-2, the V gene TRBV7-2, with a weak D call TRBD1 (6 bases). Germline CDR1 and CDR2: SGHTA and FQGNSA. The CDR3 is 13 amino acids. V shed 5 bases and J shed 14 bases, with 21 bases lying between them. The CDR3 nucleotides are TGTGCCAGCAGCCCCCGCGGGTGGGGGCGGGTAACCTTC. This gives the protein CASSPRGWGRVTF.

V and J are TRBV18 and TRBJ2-1; unclear D gene. Germline V gives CDR1 KGHSH, CDR2 LQKENI. The CDR3 loop spans 13 amino acids. Between the trimmed V and J ends, which lost 2 bases and 7 bases, there was a span of 9 bases. The CDR3 DNA reads as TGTGCCAGCTCACCAGGATACGGGAATGAGCAGTTCTTC. Protein: CASSPGYGNEQFF.

This chain uses TRBV29-1 with TRBJ1-1; D not resolved. Trimming pared 1 base from V and 1 base from J, leaving 7 bases between. This CDR3 has 13 amino acids. CDR1 and CDR2 (germline): SQVTM, ANQGSEA. The DNA for the CDR3 is TGCAGCGTTGAAGTCATCGGGAACACTGAAGCTTTCTTT. Translated, it gives CSVEVIGNTEAFF.

Here the CDR3 reads CASSPGRELGNQPQHF. The CDR3 region has the DNA TGTGCCAGTAGTCCAGGTCGGGAATTGGGCAATCAGCCCCAGCATTTT. This sequence joins TRBV19 and TRBJ1-5; the D is unclear. Deletions cut 5 bases from V and 2 bases from J, with 16 bases between. CDR1 is LNHDA and CDR2 is SQIVND in the germline V gene (reference sequence). This CDR3 is built from 16 residues.

J is TRBJ2-3 and V is TRBV5-1; 7 nucleotides line up with TRBD2. There are 16 residues in the CDR3. V lost 0 bases, J lost 1 base, and 5 bases stayed unmatched. Germline V gene data show CDR1 as SGHRS and CDR2 as YFSETQ. The CDR3 DNA reads TGCGCCAGCAGCTTGGCCTCTGCGGGAGGCACAGATACGCAGTATTTT. Translating it yields CASSLASAGGTDTQYF.

This clone was counted a few times. The chain carries TRBV2 and TRBJ2-5, with 9 bases lining up with TRBD1. After removal of 5 bases from V and 3 bases from J, the junction contained 4 bases not matched to a gene. The CDR3 is 14 residues long. Germline CDR1 and CDR2: SNHLY and FYNNEI. CDR3 residues: CASSPTGGEETQYF. CDR3 DNA: TGTGCCAGCAGTCCTACAGGGGGCGAAGAGACCCAGTACTTC.

V and J are TRBV6-5 and TRBJ2-5, with 8 bases that match TRBD1. The J segment lost 5 bases and the V segment lost 7 bases, leaving 9 bases of the junction unmatched. This CDR3 is built from 14 residues. The germline V gene has CDR1 MNHEY and CDR2 SVGAGI. The CDR3 loop reads CASTQGDRWETQYF. CDR3 DNA sequence: TGTGCCAGCACCCAAGGGGACAGGTGGGAGACCCAGTACTTC.

The chain joins TRBV5-6 to TRBJ2-7, with TRBD2 matching 8 bases. Trimming removed 4 bases from V and 4 bases from J; junction bases left unmatched: 16. Germline V gene sequence: CDR1 SGHDT, CDR2 YYEEEE. This CDR3 region has 17 residues. CDR3 DNA sequence: TGTGCCAGCAGCCCAAACTCCGGGACTAGAAGGATATACGAGCAGTACTTC. It translates to CASSPNSGTRRIYEQYF.

The chain couples TRBV27 to TRBJ1-4, with a weak D call TRBD1 (6 bases). V was pared by 3 bases and J by 3 bases, with 8 bases between. CDR3 size: 14 residues. Germline V CDR1 and CDR2: MNHEY, SMNVEV (reference sequence). The CDR3 DNA sequence: TGTGCCAGCAGTTTTGGGGGCTCTAATGAAAAACTGTTTTTT. Translation: CASSFGGSNEKLFF.

This clone was seen a few times. The rearrangement uses TRBV27 and TRBJ2-1; 14 bases are shared with TRBD2. V was pared by 5 bases and J by 9 bases, with 3 bases of the junction left unmatched. CDR3 length: 14 amino acids. In germline, CDR1 is MNHEY, CDR2 SMNVEV (reference sequence). The CDR3: CASSQGTSGSEQFF. Here the CDR3 DNA reads TGTGCCAGCAGTCAAGGGACTAGCGGGAGTGAGCAGTTCTTC.

The gene calls are TRBV5-8 and TRBJ2-1; 11 bases line up with TRBD2. From germline, CDR1 is SGHTS and CDR2 YDEGEE. The CDR3 consists of 16 residues. V was pared by 3 bases and J by 5 bases, with 7 bases of the junction left unmatched. The CDR3 DNA reads TGTGCCAGCAGCTGGCCGGGACTAGCGGTAGACAATGAGCAGTTCTTC. The encoded protein is CASSWPGLAVDNEQFF. The full variable domain, rest sourced from reference TRBV5-8 and TRBJ2-1, is EAGVTQSPTHLIKTRGQQATLRCSPISGHTSVYWYQQALGLGLQFLLWYDEGEERNRGNFPPRFSGRQFPNYSSELNVNALELEDSALYLCASSWPGLAVDNEQFFGPGTRLTVL.

This clone was seen only a few times. The rearrangement uses TRBV7-9 and TRBJ2-5; 10 bases match TRBD2. CDR3 length equals 13 residues. The trim removed 9 bases at V and 2 bases at J, leaving 3 bases unmatched. Germline CDR1 reads SEHNR; CDR2 reads FQNEAQ (reference sequence). The CDR3 bases are TGTGCCAGTGGACTAGCGGTGCAAGAGACCCAGTACTTC. Protein product: CASGLAVQETQYF.

This clone has a single count. CDR3 in amino acids: CASSYGDRGGQPQHF. The CDR3 DNA is TGTGCCAGCAGTTACGGGGACAGGGGAGGTCAGCCCCAGCATTTT. The J gene is TRBJ1-5, the V gene TRBV6-6; TRBD1 matches 10 bases. Per the germline V gene, CDR1 is MNHNY and CDR2 is SVGAGI (reference sequence). The CDR3 spans 15 residues. With V trimmed by 2 bases and J by 6 bases, 4 bases remained unmatched.

V usage is TRBV6-5 and J usage is TRBJ1-2, with 7 bases aligning to TRBD1. The CDR3 loop spans 13 amino acids. Germline values: CDR1 MNHEY, CDR2 SVGAGI. J lost 5 bases, V lost 6 bases, and 6 bases had no gene match. The CDR3 DNA reads as TGTGCCAGCAGCTTTGGGACAGCTTATGGCTACACCTTC. This translates into CASSFGTAYGYTF.

The chain has TRBV2 and TRBJ2-3, with 11 nucleotides matching TRBD2. This CDR3 contains 16 residues. Per the germline V gene, CDR1 is SNHLY and CDR2 is FYNNEI. V dropped 2 bases and J dropped 2; count of bases not matched to a gene: 3. CDR3 residues: CASSEPSGRITDTQYF. The CDR3 coding sequence is TGTGCCAGCAGTGAACCTAGCGGGAGGATCACAGATACGCAGTATTTT.

The chain has TRBV5-4 and TRBJ2-6; the D is unclear. CDR1 is SGHNT, CDR2 YYREEE, per germline (reference sequence). V was trimmed by 7 bases and J by 2 bases, leaving 7 bases between them. The CDR3 has 13 amino acids. The DNA for the CDR3 is TGTGCCAGCTCCAGCGCTGGGGCCAACGTCCTGACTTTC. It encodes CASSSAGANVLTF.

The sample holds one count of this clone. V is TRBV6-6 and J is TRBJ2-1; 12 nucleotides line up with TRBD2. Germline lookup yields CDR1 MNHNY and CDR2 SVGAGI (reference sequence). V gave up 6 bases and J gave up 8 bases; unmatched junction bases: 5. CDR3 length equals 14 residues. The CDR3 DNA is TGTGCCAGCAGGACTAGCGGGAGTTTCGATGAGCAGTTCTTC. Encoded protein: CASRTSGSFDEQFF.

The J gene is TRBJ2-1, the V gene TRBV19, with TRBD2 matching over 8 bases. The CDR3 loop spans 13 amino acids. J lost 9 bases, V lost 5 bases, and 6 bases had no gene match. In germline, CDR1 is LNHDA, CDR2 SQIVND (reference sequence). The CDR3, as DNA: TGTGCCAGTAGTGAGGATAGCGGGACTGAGCAGTTCTTC. Translation: CASSEDSGTEQFF.

The rearrangement joins TRBV29-1 to TRBJ2-2, with D perhaps TRBD1 (5 bases). The V and J ends lost 4 bases and 2 bases respectively, with 11 bases between them. Germline-derived CDR1 and CDR2 are SQVTM and ANQGSEA. The CDR3 has 14 residues. The CDR3 protein is CSVVTETNTGELFF. The CDR3 nucleotides read TGCAGCGTTGTGACAGAAACAAACACCGGGGAGCTGTTTTTT.

The chain recombines TRBV11-2 with TRBJ1-2; D is possibly TRBD1 (6 bases). The CDR3 extends over 15 amino acids. Germline CDR1 SGHAT, CDR2 FQNNGV. Deletions cut 4 bases from V and 3 bases from J, with 15 bases between. The CDR3 nucleotides are TGTGCCAGCAGCTCACGGGGGGGGGCGGACTATGGCTACACCTTC. It encodes CASSSRGGADYGYTF. The whole variable domain, remainder taken from reference TRBV11-2 and TRBJ1-2, is EAGVAQSPRYKIIEKRQSVAFWCNPISGHATLYWYQQILGQGPKLLIQFQNNGVVDDSQLPKDRFSAERLKGVDSTLKIQPAKLEDSAVYLCASSSRGGADYGYTFGSGTRLTVV.

This clone was observed once. The chain is built from TRBV29-1 and TRBJ2-3, with TRBD2 matching 7 bases. V dropped 3 bases and J dropped 0; count of bases not matched to a gene: 3. The CDR3 runs 14 residues. Per germline, CDR1 SQVTM and CDR2 ANQGSEA. CDR3 sequence (DNA): TGCAGCGTTGATAGTAGCGGGAGCACAGATACGCAGTATTTT. It translates to CSVDSSGSTDTQYF.